The present T cell receptor (beta chain) was sequenced within a study of identical twins. Whole-study results and caveats: Abundant cord blood beta clonotypes carried fewer insertions; memory repertoires showed none.

Each CDR3 protein gets one entry after TCRdb re-called the 5' RACE reads with MiXCR. Of fewer than 350,000 distinct CDR3 sequences listed, about 8.1% are singletons. Comment on this clonotype: No antigen is known for it.

V lost 6 bases and J 8 bases, leaving 10 bases between the germline ends. Germline V lookup: CDR1 KGHDR, CDR2 SFDVKD. This CDR3 spans 12 amino acids. Every one of the donors was a healthy Caucasian. This sample also belongs to another study, concerning yellow fever vaccine responses in identical twins.

The sequencing sample was made of memory (CD45RO+) T cells sorted from blood. The clonotype comes from a woman under 30 in good health. This chain links TRBV24-1 with TRBJ2-1; D gene unclear. CDR3 bases: TGTGCCACCAGTAATAGTTTGTATGAGCAGTTCTTC. Translating gives CATSNSLYEQFF.